This T cell receptor beta chain was sequenced during a study of beta chain features in type 1 diabetes. Of note for this clone: Its matching antigen is unknown.

Investigators reverse transcribed all isolated RNA, so they sequenced expressed TCRB transcripts. Data came from immunoSEQ multiplex PCR; TCRdb stores just in-frame clones and leaves some out. This repertoire shows around 170,000 clones, 7.5% to 10% found once; its top ten account for over 2%. Study-wide points: TCRB CDR3s from Type 1 diabetes patients were moderately but significantly shorter in all four CD4+ subsets.

Source material: central memory CD4+ T cells from blood. The TCR sequence derives from a woman aged 18-29 years in good health.

Here the CDR3 DNA reads TGTGCCACAAGGACAGGGATTGACTACGAGCAGTACTTC. Translation: CATRTGIDYEQYF. The genes are TRBV28 and TRBJ2-7; 8 bases match TRBD1. The V and J ends lost 10 bases and 3 bases, in that order; junction bases with no gene match: 8. Germline V gives CDR1 MDHEN, CDR2 SYDVKM. The CDR3 loop spans 13 amino acids.